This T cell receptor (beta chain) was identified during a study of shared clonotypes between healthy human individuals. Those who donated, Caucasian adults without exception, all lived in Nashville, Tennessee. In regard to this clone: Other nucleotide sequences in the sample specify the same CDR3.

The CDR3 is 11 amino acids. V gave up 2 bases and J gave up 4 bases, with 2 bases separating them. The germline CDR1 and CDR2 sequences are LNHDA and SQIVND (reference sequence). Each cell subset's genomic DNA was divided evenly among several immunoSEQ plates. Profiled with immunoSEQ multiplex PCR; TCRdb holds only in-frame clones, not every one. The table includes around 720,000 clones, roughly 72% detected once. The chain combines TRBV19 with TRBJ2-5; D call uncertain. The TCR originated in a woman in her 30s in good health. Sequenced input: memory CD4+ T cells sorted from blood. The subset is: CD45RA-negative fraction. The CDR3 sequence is CASSIRETQYF. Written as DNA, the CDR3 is TGTGCCAGTAGTATACGAGAGACCCAGTACTTC.